Listed below are T cell receptor beta chains from one sample, sequenced in a study of T cell repertoires in cytomegalovirus infection. Each CDR3 protein gets one entry after TCRdb re-called the reads with MiXCR. The data contain some 270,000 distinct CDR3 sequences, over 15% of them singletons. The sample was CD8+ T cells from PBMCs. The receptors here all came from a human donor in good health (CMV status not recorded). Some clones in this sample may be carry-over from other donors' samples. CDR3s leave out the opening cysteine and the closing phenylalanine or tryptophan.

len: 14
v_gene: TRBV4-3
CDR3aa: ASSTEWGSKLGGYT

len: 12
v_gene: TRBV7-9
CDR3aa: ASSLTGDNSPLH

len: 9
v_gene: TRBV7-9
CDR3aa: ASSLGGSQF

len: 15
v_gene: TRBV28
CDR3aa: ASSPSSGGRSYNEQF

len: 14
v_gene: TRBV2
CDR3aa: ASTEGRVTGPTEAF

len: 16
v_gene: TRBV15
CDR3aa: ATSTGRDRLSLPPEAF

len: 12
v_gene: TRBV29-1
CDR3aa: SVVGPCLVNIQY

len: 12
v_gene: TRBV7-9
CDR3aa: ASSRGGSNQPQH

len: 14
v_gene: TRBV2
CDR3aa: ASRETTGRPYNEQF

len: 11
v_gene: TRBV2
CDR3aa: ARRGRGAETQY

len: 11
v_gene: TRBV9
CDR3aa: ASSPDSIYTLH

len: 13
v_gene: TRBV7-9
CDR3aa: ASSKSGWSNTEAF

len: 9
v_gene: TRBV12-5
CDR3aa: ASGIRHEQF

len: 11
v_gene: TRBV5-1
CDR3aa: ASRVSSINEQY

len: 14
v_gene: TRBV9
CDR3aa: ASSDPGTSVYNEQF

len: 12
v_gene: TRBV7-9
CDR3aa: ASSPAPDRGEQF

len: 12
v_gene: TRBV15
CDR3aa: ATSSGPGHYGYT

len: 11
v_gene: TRBV7-9
CDR3aa: ASSIVARGEAF

len: 18
v_gene: TRBV4-1
CDR3aa: ASSQGTLAGGPFLNNEQF

len: 12
v_gene: TRBV19
CDR3aa: ATWEGRNTGELF

len: 17
v_gene: TRBV7-9
CDR3aa: ASSFPRTDYTPLNTEAF

len: 13
v_gene: TRBV4-3
CDR3aa: ASSQDGTGGTEAF

len: 11
v_gene: TRBV7-9
CDR3aa: ASSLAPDTEAF

len: 12
v_gene: TRBV6-4
CDR3aa: ASSLWGRYQHQH

len: 13
v_gene: TRBV27
CDR3aa: ASTPHWGSQETQY

len: 13
v_gene: TRBV6-5
CDR3aa: ASSLAAGKDYGYT

len: 14
v_gene: TRBV7-9
CDR3aa: ASSLTETGVWNEQF

len: 16
v_gene: TRBV6-2/TRBV6-3
CDR3aa: ASSYSIGWGRPISEQF

len: 13
v_gene: TRBV7-3
CDR3aa: ASSSSGSSTDTQY

len: 14
v_gene: TRBV2
CDR3aa: ASSETGWALTGELF

len: 13
v_gene: TRBV7-9
CDR3aa: ASSSTRGYTDTQY

len: 13
v_gene: TRBV7-2
CDR3aa: ASSNRVTVLDTQY

len: 12
v_gene: TRBV13
CDR3aa: ASSRGRGNQPQH

len: 15
v_gene: TRBV7-9
CDR3aa: ASSSSPSGAYSYEQY

len: 14
v_gene: TRBV5-1
CDR3aa: ASSRTSGGAKDEQY

len: 17
v_gene: TRBV24-1
CDR3aa: ATSDSPGSRGQLHQPQH

len: 13
v_gene: TRBV27
CDR3aa: ASSLTFRDHTEAF

len: 13
v_gene: TRBV7-8
CDR3aa: ASSLFEPRGGEQF

len: 12
v_gene: TRBV20-1
CDR3aa: SARPATLQETQY

len: 11
v_gene: TRBV28
CDR3aa: ASSFLGANEQF

len: 11
v_gene: TRBV27
CDR3aa: ASSVLGGTEAF

len: 12
v_gene: TRBV4-1
CDR3aa: ASSHGTLNSPLH

len: 12
v_gene: TRBV11-2
CDR3aa: ASSLGPLAYEQY

len: 16
v_gene: TRBV7-6
CDR3aa: AASTMPPWGEVKNIQY

len: 10
v_gene: TRBV12-3/TRBV12-4
CDR3aa: ASTIQGYEQY

len: 16
v_gene: TRBV7-4
CDR3aa: ASTSSSGGIPTNEKLF

len: 12
v_gene: TRBV12-3/TRBV12-4
CDR3aa: ASSLVGPYNEQF

len: 12
v_gene: TRBV19
CDR3aa: ASSLGREGDIQY

len: 13
v_gene: TRBV20-1
CDR3aa: SARDLSDRAYEQY